This T cell receptor (beta chain) was identified during a study of CD8 T cells in Susac syndrome. Study-wide results and limits: Only a relatively small number of individuals were included in the TCR sequencing and HLA analysis.

A remark on this clonotype: Its antigen remains unidentified.

The CDR3 totals 12 residues. From germline, CDR1 is LNHNV and CDR2 YYDKDF (reference sequence). V was pared by 5 bases and J by 10 bases, with 14 bases between. The T cells that were sequenced for TCR beta were CD8+ and CD4+ cells from blood. cDNA came from about 0.46 to 1 ug RNA primed by random hexamers. TCRdb re-called the immunoSEQ multiplex PCR reads through MiXCR, storing one row per CDR3 protein. Altogether about 300,000 distinct CDR3 sequences are present, over 75% being singletons, with the ten largest covering roughly 0.21%. Material: CD8+ T cells from PBMCs. The V and J genes are TRBV15 and TRBJ1-1; D might be TRBD1 (6 bases). This TCR came from a human donor with multiple sclerosis. CDR3 sequence reads: CATSPKGGPAFF. The CDR3 DNA reads as TGTGCCACCAGCCCAAAGGGGGGTCCAGCTTTCTTT.